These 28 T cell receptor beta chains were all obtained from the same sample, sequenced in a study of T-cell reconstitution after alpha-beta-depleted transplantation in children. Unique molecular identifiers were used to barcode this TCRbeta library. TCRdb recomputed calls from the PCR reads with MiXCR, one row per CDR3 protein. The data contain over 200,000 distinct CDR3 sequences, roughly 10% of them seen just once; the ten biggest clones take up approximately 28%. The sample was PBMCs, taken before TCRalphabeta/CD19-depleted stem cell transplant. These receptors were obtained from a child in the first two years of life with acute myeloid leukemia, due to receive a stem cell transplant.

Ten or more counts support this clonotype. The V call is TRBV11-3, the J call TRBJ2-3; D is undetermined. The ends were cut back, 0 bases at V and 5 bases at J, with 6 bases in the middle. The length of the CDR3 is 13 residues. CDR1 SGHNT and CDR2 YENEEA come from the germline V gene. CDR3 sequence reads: CASSLEGKDTQYF. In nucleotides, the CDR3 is TGTGCCAGCAGCTTAGAAGGGAAAGATACGCAGTATTTT.

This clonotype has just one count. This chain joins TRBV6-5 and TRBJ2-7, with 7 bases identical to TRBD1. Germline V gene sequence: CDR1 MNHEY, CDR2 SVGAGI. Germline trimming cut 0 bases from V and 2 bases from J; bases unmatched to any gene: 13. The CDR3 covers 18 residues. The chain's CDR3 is CASSYSIGRGSFTYEQYF. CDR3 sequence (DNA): TGTGCCAGCAGTTACTCGATAGGCAGGGGGAGCTTCACCTACGAGCAGTACTTC.

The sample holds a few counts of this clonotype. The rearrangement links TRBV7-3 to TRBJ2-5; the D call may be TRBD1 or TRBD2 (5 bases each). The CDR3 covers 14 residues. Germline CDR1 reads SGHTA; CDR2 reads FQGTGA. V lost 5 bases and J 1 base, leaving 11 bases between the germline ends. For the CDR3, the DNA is TGTGCCAGCAGCCCCGGGGCCACCCAAGAGACCCAGTACTTC. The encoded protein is CASSPGATQETQYF.

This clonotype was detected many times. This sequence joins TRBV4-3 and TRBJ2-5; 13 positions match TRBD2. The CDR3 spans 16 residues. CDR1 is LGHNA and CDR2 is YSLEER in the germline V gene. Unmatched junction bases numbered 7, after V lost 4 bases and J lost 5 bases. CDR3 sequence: CASSLGLAGVRETQYF. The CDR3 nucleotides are TGCGCCAGCAGCCTCGGACTAGCGGGAGTCCGGGAGACCCAGTACTTC.

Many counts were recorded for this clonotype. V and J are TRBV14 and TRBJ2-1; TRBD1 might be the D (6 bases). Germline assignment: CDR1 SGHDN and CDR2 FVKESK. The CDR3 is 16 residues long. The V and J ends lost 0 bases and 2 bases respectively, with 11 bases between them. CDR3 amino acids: CASSQDYREPYNEQFF. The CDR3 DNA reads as TGTGCCAGCAGCCAAGATTACAGGGAACCCTACAATGAGCAGTTCTTC.

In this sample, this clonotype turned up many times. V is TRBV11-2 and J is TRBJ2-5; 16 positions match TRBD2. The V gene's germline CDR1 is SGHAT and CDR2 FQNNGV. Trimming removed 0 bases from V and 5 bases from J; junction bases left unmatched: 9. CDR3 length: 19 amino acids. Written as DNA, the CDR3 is TGTGCCAGCAGCTTAGATCCGGGACTAGCGGGAGGGCCCGTGGAGACCCAGTACTTC. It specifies CASSLDPGLAGGPVETQYF. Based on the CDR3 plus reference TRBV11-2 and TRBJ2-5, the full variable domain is EAGVAQSPRYKIIEKRQSVAFWCNPISGHATLYWYQQILGQGPKLLIQFQNNGVVDDSQLPKDRFSAERLKGVDSTLKIQPAKLEDSAVYLCASSLDPGLAGGPVETQYFGPGTRLLVL.

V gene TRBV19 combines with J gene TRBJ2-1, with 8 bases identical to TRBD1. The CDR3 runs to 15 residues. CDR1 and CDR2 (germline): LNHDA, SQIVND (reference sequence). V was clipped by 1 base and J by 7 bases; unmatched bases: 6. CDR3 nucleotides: TGTGCCAGTAGTATAGGGGCAGGGGGCGGGAATGAGCAGTTCTTC. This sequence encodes CASSIGAGGGNEQFF.

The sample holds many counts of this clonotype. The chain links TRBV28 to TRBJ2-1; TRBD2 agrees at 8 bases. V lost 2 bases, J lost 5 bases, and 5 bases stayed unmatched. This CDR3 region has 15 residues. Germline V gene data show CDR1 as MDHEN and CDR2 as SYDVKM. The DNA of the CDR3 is TGTGCCAGCAGTTTACCATTAGCGGGAAACAATGAGCAGTTCTTC. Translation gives CASSLPLAGNNEQFF.

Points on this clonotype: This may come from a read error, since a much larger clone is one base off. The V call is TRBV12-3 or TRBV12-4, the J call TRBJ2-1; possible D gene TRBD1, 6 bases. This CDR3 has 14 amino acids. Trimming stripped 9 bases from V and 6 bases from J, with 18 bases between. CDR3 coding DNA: TGTGCCAGTTCCCGGAACAGGGTGGGCAATGAGCAGTTCTTC. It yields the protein CASSRNRVGNEQFF.

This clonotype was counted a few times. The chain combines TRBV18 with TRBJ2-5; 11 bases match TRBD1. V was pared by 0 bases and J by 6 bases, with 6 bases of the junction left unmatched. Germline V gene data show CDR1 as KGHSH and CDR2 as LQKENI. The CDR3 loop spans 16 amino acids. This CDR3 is CASSPPGTGGAKTQYF. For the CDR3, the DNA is TGTGCCAGCTCACCACCTGGGACAGGGGGTGCGAAGACCCAGTACTTC.

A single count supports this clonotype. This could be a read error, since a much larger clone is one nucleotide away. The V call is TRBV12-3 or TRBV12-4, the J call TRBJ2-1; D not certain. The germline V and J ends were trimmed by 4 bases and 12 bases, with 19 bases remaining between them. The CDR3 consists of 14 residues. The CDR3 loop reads CASSSDHPRDGQFF. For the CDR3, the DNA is TGTGCCAGCAGTTCGGACCATCCAAGGGATGGGCAGTTCTTC.

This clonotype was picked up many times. The CDR3 region is CASSSGTAYGYTF. The CDR3 DNA sequence: TGTGCCAGCAGCTCCGGGACAGCCTATGGCTACACCTTC. The V call is TRBV7-2, the J call TRBJ1-2; 7 bases map to TRBD1. This CDR3 has 13 residues. Germline V gene lookup returns CDR1 SGHTA and CDR2 FQGNSA. V was clipped by 4 bases and J by 4 bases; unmatched bases: 3.

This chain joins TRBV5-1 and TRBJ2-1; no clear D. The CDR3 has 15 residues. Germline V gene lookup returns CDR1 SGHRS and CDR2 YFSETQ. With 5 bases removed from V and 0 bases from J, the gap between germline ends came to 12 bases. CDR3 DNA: TGCGCCAGCAGGGATTTACAGAGCTCCTACAATGAGCAGTTCTTC. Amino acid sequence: CASRDLQSSYNEQFF.

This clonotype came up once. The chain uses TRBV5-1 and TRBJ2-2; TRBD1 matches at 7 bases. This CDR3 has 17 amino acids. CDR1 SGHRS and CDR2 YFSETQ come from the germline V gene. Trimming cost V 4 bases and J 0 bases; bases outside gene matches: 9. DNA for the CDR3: TGCGCCAGCAGCGCATCCACAGGGGTTTCGAACACCGGGGAGCTGTTTTTT. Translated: CASSASTGVSNTGELFF.

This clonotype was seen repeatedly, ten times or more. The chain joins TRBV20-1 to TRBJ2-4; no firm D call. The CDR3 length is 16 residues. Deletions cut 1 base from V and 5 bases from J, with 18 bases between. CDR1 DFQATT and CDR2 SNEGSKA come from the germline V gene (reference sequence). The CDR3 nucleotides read TGCAGTGCTAGAGGAACGGGCCCAAGAGGCCAAAACATTCAGTACTTC. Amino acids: CSARGTGPRGQNIQYF.

This CDR3 is CATSDYRGHGYTF. The CDR3, as DNA: TGTGCCACCAGTGATTACCGCGGGCATGGCTACACCTTC. V is TRBV24-1 and J is TRBJ1-2; D is uncertain. The CDR3 is made up of 13 amino acids. Looked up from germline, CDR1 is KGHDR and CDR2 is SFDVKD. V was trimmed by 2 bases and J by 6 bases, leaving 9 bases between them.

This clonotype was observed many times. The CDR3 spells CASSPQTGGSYEQYF. The DNA for the CDR3 is TGCGCCAGCAGCCCACAGACAGGGGGATCCTACGAGCAGTACTTC. The chain couples TRBV5-1 to TRBJ2-7, with 9 bases aligning to TRBD1. Looked up from germline, CDR1 is SGHRS and CDR2 is YFSETQ. This CDR3 has 15 residues. V trimming: 4 bases; J trimming: 1 base; junction bases outside the gene matches: 6.

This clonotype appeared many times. The CDR3 nucleotides read TGTGCCAGCACGTCGAATAATGAAAAACTGTTTTTT. Translated, it gives CASTSNNEKLFF. The chain employs TRBV12-3 or TRBV12-4 and TRBJ1-4; D not resolved. Trimming stripped 7 bases from V and 4 bases from J, with 7 bases between. CDR3 size: 12 residues.

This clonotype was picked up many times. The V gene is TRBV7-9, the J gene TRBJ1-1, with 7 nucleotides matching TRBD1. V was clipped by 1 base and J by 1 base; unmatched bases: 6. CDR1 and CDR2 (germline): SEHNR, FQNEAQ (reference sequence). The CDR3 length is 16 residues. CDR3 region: CASSLGGGGPNTEAFF. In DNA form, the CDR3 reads TGTGCCAGCAGCTTAGGCGGAGGGGGCCCGAACACTGAAGCTTTCTTT.

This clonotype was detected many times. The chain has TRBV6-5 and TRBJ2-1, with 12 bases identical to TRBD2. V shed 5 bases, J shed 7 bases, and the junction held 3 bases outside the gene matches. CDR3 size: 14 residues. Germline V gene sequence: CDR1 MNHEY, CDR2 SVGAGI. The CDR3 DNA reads TGTGCCAGCAGTCTAGCGGGAGGGTTGAATGAGCAGTTCTTC. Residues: CASSLAGGLNEQFF.

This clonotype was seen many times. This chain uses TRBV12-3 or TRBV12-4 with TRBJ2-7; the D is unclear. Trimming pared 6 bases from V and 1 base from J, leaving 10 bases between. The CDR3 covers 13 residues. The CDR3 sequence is CASSFKDSYEQYF. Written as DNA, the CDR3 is TGTGCCAGCAGCTTTAAGGATTCCTACGAGCAGTACTTC.

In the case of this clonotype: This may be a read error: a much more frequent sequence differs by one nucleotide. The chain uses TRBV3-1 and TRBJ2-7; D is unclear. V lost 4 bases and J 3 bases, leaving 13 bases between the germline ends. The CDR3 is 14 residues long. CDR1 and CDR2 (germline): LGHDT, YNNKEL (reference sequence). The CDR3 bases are TGTGCCAGCAGCCTCATAGGAGAAGACTACGAGCAGTACTTC. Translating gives CASSLIGEDYEQYF.

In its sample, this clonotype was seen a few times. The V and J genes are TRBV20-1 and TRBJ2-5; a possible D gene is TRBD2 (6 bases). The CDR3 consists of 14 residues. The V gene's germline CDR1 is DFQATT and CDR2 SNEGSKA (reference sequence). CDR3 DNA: TGCTTCCCGAAAGCGACTAGTGCAGGAGAGACCCAGTACTTC. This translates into CFPKATSAGETQYF.

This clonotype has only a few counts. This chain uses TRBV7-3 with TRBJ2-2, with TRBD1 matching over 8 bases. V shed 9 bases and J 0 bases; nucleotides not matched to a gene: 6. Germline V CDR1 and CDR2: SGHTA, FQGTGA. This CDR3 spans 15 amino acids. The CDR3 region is CASRKDRANTGELFF. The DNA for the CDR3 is TGTGCCAGTAGGAAGGACAGGGCGAACACCGGGGAGCTGTTTTTT.

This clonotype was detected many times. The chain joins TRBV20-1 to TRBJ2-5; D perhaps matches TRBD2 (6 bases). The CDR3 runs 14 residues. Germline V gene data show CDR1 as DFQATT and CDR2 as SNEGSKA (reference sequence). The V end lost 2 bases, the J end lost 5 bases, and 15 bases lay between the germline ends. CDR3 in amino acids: CSARMGGVGETQYF. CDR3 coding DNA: TGCAGTGCTAGAATGGGCGGGGTAGGGGAGACCCAGTACTTC.

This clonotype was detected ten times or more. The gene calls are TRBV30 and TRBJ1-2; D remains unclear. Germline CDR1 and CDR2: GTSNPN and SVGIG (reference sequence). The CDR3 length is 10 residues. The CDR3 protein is CAAGENGYTF. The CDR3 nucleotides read TGTGCGGCTGGGGAGAATGGCTACACCTTC.

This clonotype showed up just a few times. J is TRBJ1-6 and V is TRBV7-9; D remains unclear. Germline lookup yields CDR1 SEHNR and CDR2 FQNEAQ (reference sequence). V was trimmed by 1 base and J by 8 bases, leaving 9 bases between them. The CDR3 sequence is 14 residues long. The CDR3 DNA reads TGTGCCAGCAGCTTAGAGCAGTACGATTCACCCCTCCACTTT. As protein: CASSLEQYDSPLHF.

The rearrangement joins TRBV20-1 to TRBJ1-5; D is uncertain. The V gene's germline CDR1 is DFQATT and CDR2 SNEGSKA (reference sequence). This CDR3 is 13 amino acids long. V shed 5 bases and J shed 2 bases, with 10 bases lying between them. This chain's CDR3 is CSAEHSGNQPQHF. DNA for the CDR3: TGCAGTGCTGAGCACAGTGGCAATCAGCCCCAGCATTTT.